The 26 T cell receptor beta chains below were found in one sample sequenced in a study of cytomegalovirus exposure and HLA in healthy donors. In the PCR, 60 Vbeta and 13 Jbeta primers were used. The assay was immunoSEQ multiplex PCR, and TCRdb's table has in-frame clones only and misses some. Among fewer than 100,000 clones, around 73% were seen once, and the ten largest hold approximately 0.83%. The sample was PBMCs. The receptor source for this set is a woman aged 60-70 years in good health and CMV-seronegative.

The chain uses TRBV7-8 and TRBJ1-5; D call uncertain. The CDR3 loop spans 14 amino acids. Between the trimmed V and J ends, which lost 3 bases and 3 bases, there was a span of 9 bases. Germline V lookup: CDR1 SGHVS, CDR2 FQNEAQ. Here the CDR3 reads CASSLPGNNQPQHF. The CDR3 coding sequence is TGTGCCAGCAGCTTGCCGGGAAACAATCAGCCCCAGCATTTT.

The chain recombines TRBV4-1 with TRBJ1-2; D unclear. This CDR3 is built from 13 residues. Germline CDR1 and CDR2: MGHRA and YSYEKL. V was trimmed by 4 bases and J by 7 bases, leaving 13 bases between them. The CDR3 DNA reads TGCGCCAGCAGCCTCGCCGGCGGGTCTGGCTACACCTTC. As protein: CASSLAGGSGYTF.

The chain is built from TRBV4-3 and TRBJ1-5; 8 nucleotides align to TRBD1. The V segment lost 0 bases and the J segment 9 bases; nucleotides outside the gene matches: 10. In germline, CDR1 is LGHNA, CDR2 YSLEER. The CDR3 has 16 amino acids. In DNA form, the CDR3 reads TGCGCCAGCAGCCAAGATGACCAGGGGGCGCGTCGGCCCCAGCATTTT. Translating gives CASSQDDQGARRPQHF.

This chain uses TRBV11-2 with TRBJ2-5, with a weak D call TRBD2 (6 bases). V shed 5 bases and J shed 4 bases, with 17 bases lying between them. The germline CDR1 and CDR2 sequences are SGHAT and FQNNGV. The CDR3 has 15 amino acids. The CDR3 loop is CASSNSRGGRETQYF. The CDR3 DNA follows: TGTGCCAGCAGCAACTCAAGGGGAGGTAGAGAGACCCAGTACTTC.

The rearrangement uses TRBV10-3 and TRBJ1-1; tentative D call: TRBD1 (6 bases). This CDR3 has 14 residues. The ends were cut back, 0 bases at V and 3 bases at J, with 8 bases in the middle. CDR1 ENHRY and CDR2 SYGVKD come from the germline V gene. The CDR3 DNA reads TGTGCCATCAGTGAGTCCACAGGGTACACTGAAGCTTTCTTT. It encodes CAISESTGYTEAFF.

The rearrangement uses TRBV15 and TRBJ1-1; TRBD1 matches 9 bases. From germline, CDR1 is LNHNV and CDR2 YYDKDF (reference sequence). The CDR3 loop spans 15 amino acids. J was trimmed by 6 bases and V by 3 bases; bases with no gene match: 8. The CDR3: CATSSDRGSYSEAFF. CDR3 bases: TGTGCCACCAGCAGCGACAGGGGGAGTTACTCTGAAGCTTTCTTT.

V and J are TRBV6-5 and TRBJ2-7, with 13 bases identical to TRBD2. The J segment lost 3 bases and the V segment lost 8 bases, leaving 4 bases of the junction unmatched. Germline lookup yields CDR1 MNHEY and CDR2 SVGAGI. This CDR3 contains 14 residues. In DNA, the CDR3 is TGTGCCAGCGGACTAGCGGGAGTCATCTACGAGCAGTACTTC. Translating it yields CASGLAGVIYEQYF.

This chain uses TRBV6-6 with TRBJ2-7; D unresolved. From germline, CDR1 is MNHNY and CDR2 SVGAGI (reference sequence). The CDR3 spans 15 residues. Trimming shortened V by 2 bases and J by 2 bases, and 13 bases separated the two germline ends. DNA for the CDR3: TGTGCCAGCAGTTACAATCTTTACAGAACCTACGAGCAGTACTTC. Encoded protein: CASSYNLYRTYEQYF.

This clone was counted once. The chain uses TRBV7-9 and TRBJ1-1; a possible D gene is TRBD1 (5 bases). The CDR3 has 16 amino acids. Germline CDR1 reads SEHNR; CDR2 reads FQNEAQ (reference sequence). V lost 5 bases to trimming and J lost 5 bases, with 21 bases between them. CDR3 nucleotides: TGTGCCAGCAGCACGGGGGACCGCACCTGGGGTACTGAAGCTTTCTTT. As protein: CASSTGDRTWGTEAFF.

The CDR3 DNA reads TGTGCCAGCAGCTCAGGGGGCAACTATGGCTACACCTTC. Translated: CASSSGGNYGYTF. The rearrangement links TRBV5-6 to TRBJ1-2; TRBD1 aligns across 8 bases. CDR3 length equals 13 residues. V shed 3 bases and J 2 bases; nucleotides not matched to a gene: 0. Looked up from germline, CDR1 is SGHDT and CDR2 is YYEEEE.

J is TRBJ1-4 and V is TRBV6-5, with 9 nucleotides matching TRBD1. This CDR3 has 13 residues. Germline loops: CDR1 MNHEY, CDR2 SVGAGI. J was trimmed by 10 bases and V by 6 bases; bases with no gene match: 6. The CDR3 bases are TGTGCCAGCAGATATGGGACAGGGCGAAAACTGTTTTTT. Protein sequence: CASRYGTGRKLFF.

The chain employs TRBV10-3 and TRBJ1-2; possible D gene TRBD1, 5 bases. The ends were cut back, 3 bases at V and 7 bases at J, with 9 bases in the middle. Germline V gene data show CDR1 as ENHRY and CDR2 as SYGVKD. The CDR3 sequence is 12 residues long. CDR3 amino acids: CAISDGGTGYTF. The DNA of the CDR3 is TGTGCCATCAGTGATGGAGGGACTGGCTACACCTTC.

In its sample, this clone was seen a few times. The V gene is TRBV5-1, the J gene TRBJ1-2; 7 bases map to TRBD1. CDR1 and CDR2 (germline): SGHRS, YFSETQ. With V trimmed by 2 bases and J by 1 base, 5 bases remained unmatched. The CDR3 is 15 amino acids. In nucleotides, the CDR3 is TGCGCCAGCAGCTTTACAGGGGTCCTTAACTATGGCTACACCTTC. Translated, it gives CASSFTGVLNYGYTF.

This chain joins TRBV19 and TRBJ2-2; TRBD2 aligns across 8 bases. V trimming: 7 bases; J trimming: 3 bases; junction bases outside the gene matches: 22. Germline V CDR1 and CDR2: LNHDA, SQIVND (reference sequence). CDR3 size: 20 residues. DNA of the CDR3: TGTGCCAGTACCTATAGGCTACTAGCGGAGAGGGGCCGAGACACCGGGGAGCTGTTTTTT. Residues: CASTYRLLAERGRDTGELFF.

The chain couples TRBV5-6 to TRBJ2-7; a weak D match, TRBD2 (5 bases). The CDR3 loop spans 14 amino acids. V was trimmed by 6 bases and J by 0 bases, leaving 13 bases between them. In germline, CDR1 is SGHDT, CDR2 YYEEEE. CDR3: CASTSRGYSYEQYF. DNA for the CDR3: TGTGCCAGCACCTCTCGAGGGTACTCCTACGAGCAGTACTTC.

The chain is built from TRBV9 and TRBJ2-5, with 8 bases matching TRBD2. V shed 6 bases and J 5 bases; nucleotides not matched to a gene: 9. The CDR3 loop spans 14 amino acids. Germline loops: CDR1 SGDLS, CDR2 YYNGEE. The CDR3 spells CASNQAGGWETQYF. As DNA, the CDR3 is TGTGCCAGCAACCAGGCGGGGGGTTGGGAGACCCAGTACTTC.

The V gene is TRBV27, the J gene TRBJ1-2; 9 bases match TRBD1. V lost 2 bases and J lost 13; bases outside the gene matches: 14. The CDR3 has 15 amino acids. Per germline, CDR1 MNHEY and CDR2 SMNVEV (reference sequence). The CDR3 DNA is TGTGCCAGCAGTTTAAAGGGGACAGGGAGGAGCCGCTGCACCTTC. As protein: CASSLKGTGRSRCTF.

The genes are TRBV5-5 and TRBJ1-1; 7 bases fit TRBD1. Germline CDR1 and CDR2: SGHKS and YYEKEE (reference sequence). The CDR3 is 14 amino acids. V was clipped by 5 bases and J by 10 bases; unmatched bases: 14. The CDR3 sequence: CASSLYRQGDRAFF. The CDR3 DNA follows: TGTGCCAGCAGTCTTTACAGACAGGGAGATCGAGCTTTCTTT.

This clone showed up just a few times. This chain uses TRBV6-5 with TRBJ1-1; TRBD1 is a possible D gene (6 bases). The germline V gene encodes CDR1 MNHEY and CDR2 SVGAGI. Between the trimmed V and J ends, which lost 0 bases and 10 bases, there was a span of 12 bases. The CDR3 spans 13 residues. The CDR3 coding sequence is TGTGCCAGCAGTTACTCGTTAACAGGGCCAGCTTTCTTT. Translated: CASSYSLTGPAFF.

The CDR3 bases are TGTGCCAGCAGCCCCTACAGGACTAGTCGGACAGATACGCAGTATTTT. As protein: CASSPYRTSRTDTQYF. This chain uses TRBV5-4 with TRBJ2-3; 7 nucleotides align to TRBD2. From germline, CDR1 is SGHNT and CDR2 YYREEE (reference sequence). J gave up 3 bases and V 4 bases, and 11 bases lay outside the gene matches. This CDR3 has 16 amino acids.

The chain combines TRBV7-9 with TRBJ2-5; 12 positions agree with TRBD1. Germline V gene lookup returns CDR1 SEHNR and CDR2 FQNEAQ (reference sequence). V was clipped by 4 bases and J by 5 bases; unmatched bases: 5. This CDR3 is 15 amino acids long. The CDR3 loop reads CASSSGQGAAETQYF. The CDR3 DNA reads TGTGCCAGCAGCTCGGGACAGGGGGCAGCGGAGACCCAGTACTTC.

V and J are TRBV7-9 and TRBJ2-1; D remains ambiguous. CDR3 length equals 12 residues. Germline CDR1 SEHNR, CDR2 FQNEAQ (reference sequence). The ends were cut back, 5 bases at V and 9 bases at J, with 11 bases in the middle. The CDR3 nucleotides read TGTGCCAGCAGCCTTGGTCCCGGTGAGCAGTTCTTC. Translated, it gives CASSLGPGEQFF.

The gene calls are TRBV7-2 and TRBJ2-3, with 11 nucleotides matching TRBD1. Trimming removed 3 bases from V and 6 bases from J; junction bases left unmatched: 5. From germline, CDR1 is SGHTA and CDR2 FQGNSA. The CDR3 covers 15 residues. The CDR3 is CASSFRTGGADTQYF. DNA of the CDR3: TGTGCCAGCAGCTTCCGGACAGGGGGCGCGGATACGCAGTATTTT.

This clone was seen a handful of times. This chain uses TRBV7-9 with TRBJ1-2, with a tentative D call TRBD1 (6 bases). V shed 5 bases and J shed 8 bases, with 15 bases lying between them. Germline lookup yields CDR1 SEHNR and CDR2 FQNEAQ (reference sequence). CDR3 size: 13 residues. The CDR3 protein is CASSRDGQSGYTF. CDR3 in DNA: TGTGCCAGCAGCCGCGACGGACAGTCCGGCTACACCTTC.

This chain uses TRBV9 with TRBJ2-1; D might be TRBD2 (6 bases). The V end was cut by 3 bases, the J end by 1 base, with 11 bases between. CDR1 is SGDLS and CDR2 is YYNGEE in the germline V gene. There are 15 residues in the CDR3. The CDR3 coding sequence is TGTGCCAGCAGCGACGGGGGTAATTCCTACAATGAGCAGTTCTTC. It translates to CASSDGGNSYNEQFF.

V and J are TRBV5-6 and TRBJ2-5; unclear D gene. Germline CDR1 and CDR2: SGHDT and YYEEEE. The CDR3 is 18 amino acids. Trimming took off 0 bases at V and 1 base at J, with 19 bases between the two ends. Written as DNA, the CDR3 is TGTGCCAGCAGCTTGGTGTACGGGTTTAACCCGGGCCAAGAGACCCAGTACTTC. This translates into CASSLVYGFNPGQETQYF. The full variable domain, its missing parts supplied by reference TRBV5-6 and TRBJ2-5, is DAGVTQSPTHLIKTRGQQVTLRCSPKSGHDTVSWYQQALGQGPQFIFQYYEEEERQRGNFPDRFSGHQFPNYSSELNVNALLLGDSALYLCASSLVYGFNPGQETQYFGPGTRLLVL.